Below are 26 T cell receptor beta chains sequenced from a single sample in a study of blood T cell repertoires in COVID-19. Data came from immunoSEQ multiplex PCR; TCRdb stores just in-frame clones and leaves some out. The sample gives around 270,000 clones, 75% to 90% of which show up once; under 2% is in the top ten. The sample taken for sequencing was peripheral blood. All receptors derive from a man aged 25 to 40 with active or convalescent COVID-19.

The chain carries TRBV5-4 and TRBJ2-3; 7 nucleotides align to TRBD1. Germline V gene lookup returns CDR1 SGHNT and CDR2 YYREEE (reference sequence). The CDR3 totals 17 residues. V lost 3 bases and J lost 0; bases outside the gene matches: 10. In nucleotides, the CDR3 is TGTGCCAGCAGCTCAGACAGGGCTTTAGTAAGCACAGATACGCAGTATTTT. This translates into CASSSDRALVSTDTQYF.

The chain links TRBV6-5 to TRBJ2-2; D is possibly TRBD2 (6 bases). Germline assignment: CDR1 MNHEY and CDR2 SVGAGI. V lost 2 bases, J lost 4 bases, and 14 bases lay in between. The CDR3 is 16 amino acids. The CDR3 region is CASSYGAGKGTGELFF. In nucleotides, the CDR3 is TGTGCCAGCAGTTACGGGGCGGGGAAAGGCACCGGGGAGCTGTTTTTT.

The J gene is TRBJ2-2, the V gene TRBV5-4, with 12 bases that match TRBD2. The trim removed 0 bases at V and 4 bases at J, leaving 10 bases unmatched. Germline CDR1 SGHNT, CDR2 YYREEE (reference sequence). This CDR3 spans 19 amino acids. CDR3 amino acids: CASSLAVTSGGWGTGELFF. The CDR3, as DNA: TGTGCCAGCAGCTTGGCCGTGACTAGCGGGGGCTGGGGCACCGGGGAGCTGTTTTTT.

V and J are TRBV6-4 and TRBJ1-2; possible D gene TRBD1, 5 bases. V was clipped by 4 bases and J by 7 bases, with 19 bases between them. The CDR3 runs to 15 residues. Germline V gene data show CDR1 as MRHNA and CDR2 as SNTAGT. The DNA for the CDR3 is TGTGCCAGCAGTGTTCGGGGCAGGGACTCGGGTGGCTACACCTTC. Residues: CASSVRGRDSGGYTF.

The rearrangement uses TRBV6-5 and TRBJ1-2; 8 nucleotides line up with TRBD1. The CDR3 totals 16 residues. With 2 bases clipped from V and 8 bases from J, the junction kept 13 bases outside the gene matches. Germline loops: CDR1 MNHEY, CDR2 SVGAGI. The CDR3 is CASSYTPGRGLKGYTF. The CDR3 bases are TGTGCCAGCAGTTACACTCCCGGCAGGGGGCTAAAAGGCTACACCTTC.

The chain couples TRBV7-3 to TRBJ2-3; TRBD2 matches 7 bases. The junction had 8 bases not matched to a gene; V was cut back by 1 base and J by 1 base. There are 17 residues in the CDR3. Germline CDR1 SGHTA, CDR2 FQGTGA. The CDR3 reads CASSLIGPRGGTDTQYF. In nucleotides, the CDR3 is TGTGCCAGCAGCTTAATCGGCCCCCGGGGGGGCACAGATACGCAGTATTTT.

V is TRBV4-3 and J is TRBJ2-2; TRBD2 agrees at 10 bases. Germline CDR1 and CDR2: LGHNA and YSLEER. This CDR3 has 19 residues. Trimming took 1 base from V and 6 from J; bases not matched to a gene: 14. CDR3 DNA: TGCGCCAGCAGCCAAGGGGTCCGTCGGGCTAGCGGGGGTTCCGGGGAGCTGTTTTTT. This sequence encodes CASSQGVRRASGGSGELFF.

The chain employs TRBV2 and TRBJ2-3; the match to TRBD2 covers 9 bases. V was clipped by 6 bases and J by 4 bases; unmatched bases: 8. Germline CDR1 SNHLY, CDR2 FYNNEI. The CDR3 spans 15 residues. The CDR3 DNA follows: TGTGCCAGCAGCCCTGAGCGGGGGGTGTCAGATACGCAGTATTTT. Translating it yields CASSPERGVSDTQYF.

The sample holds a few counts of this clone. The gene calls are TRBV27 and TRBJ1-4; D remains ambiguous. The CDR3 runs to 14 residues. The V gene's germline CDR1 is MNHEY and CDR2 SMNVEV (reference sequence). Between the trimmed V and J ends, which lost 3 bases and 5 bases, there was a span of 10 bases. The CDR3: CASSFSGPNEKLFF. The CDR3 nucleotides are TGTGCCAGCAGTTTTAGTGGGCCGAATGAAAAACTGTTTTTT.

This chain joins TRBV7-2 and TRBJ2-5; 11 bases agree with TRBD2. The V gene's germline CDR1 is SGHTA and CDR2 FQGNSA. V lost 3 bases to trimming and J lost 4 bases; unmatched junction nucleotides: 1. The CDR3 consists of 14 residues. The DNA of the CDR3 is TGTGCCAGCAGCTTGACTAGCGGGGCAGAGACCCAGTACTTC. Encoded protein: CASSLTSGAETQYF.

This CDR3 reads CASSLAAGGKAFF. The CDR3 DNA follows: TGTGCCAGCAGCTTAGCGGCCGGCGGGAAAGCTTTCTTT. The chain combines TRBV11-3 with TRBJ1-1; D not certain. The germline CDR1 and CDR2 sequences are SGHNT and YENEEA. The CDR3 is 13 residues long. Trimming removed 1 base from V and 9 bases from J, with 12 bases in between.

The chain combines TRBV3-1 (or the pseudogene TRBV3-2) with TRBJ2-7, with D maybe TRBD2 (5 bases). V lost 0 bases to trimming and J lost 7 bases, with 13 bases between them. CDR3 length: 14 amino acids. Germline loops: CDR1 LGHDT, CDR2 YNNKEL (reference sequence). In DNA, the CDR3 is TGTGCCAGCAGCCAAGATGCGCCCGGCGGGGAGCAGTACTTC. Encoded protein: CASSQDAPGGEQYF.

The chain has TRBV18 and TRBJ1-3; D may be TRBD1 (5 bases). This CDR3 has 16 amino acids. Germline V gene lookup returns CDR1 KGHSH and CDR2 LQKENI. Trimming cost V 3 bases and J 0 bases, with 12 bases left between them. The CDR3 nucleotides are TGTGCCAGCTCACCGGTATACGGGGGCTCTGGAAACACCATATATTTT. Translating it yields CASSPVYGGSGNTIYF.

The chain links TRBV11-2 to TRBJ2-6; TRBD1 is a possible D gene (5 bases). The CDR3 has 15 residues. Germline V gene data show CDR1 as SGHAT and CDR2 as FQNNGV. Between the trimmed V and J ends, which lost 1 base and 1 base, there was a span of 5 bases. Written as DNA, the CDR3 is TGTGCCAGCAGCTTAGCAGGGTCTGGGGCCAACGTCCTGACTTTC. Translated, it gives CASSLAGSGANVLTF. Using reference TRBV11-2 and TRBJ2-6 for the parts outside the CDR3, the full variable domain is EAGVAQSPRYKIIEKRQSVAFWCNPISGHATLYWYQQILGQGPKLLIQFQNNGVVDDSQLPKDRFSAERLKGVDSTLKIQPAKLEDSAVYLCASSLAGSGANVLTFGAGSRLTVL.

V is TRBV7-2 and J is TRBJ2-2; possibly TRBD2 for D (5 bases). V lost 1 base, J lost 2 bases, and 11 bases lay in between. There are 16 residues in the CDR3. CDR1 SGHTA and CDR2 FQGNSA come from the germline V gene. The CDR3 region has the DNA TGTGCCAGCAGCTTAGTGGGTGCGGGTAACACCGGGGAGCTGTTTTTT. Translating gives CASSLVGAGNTGELFF.

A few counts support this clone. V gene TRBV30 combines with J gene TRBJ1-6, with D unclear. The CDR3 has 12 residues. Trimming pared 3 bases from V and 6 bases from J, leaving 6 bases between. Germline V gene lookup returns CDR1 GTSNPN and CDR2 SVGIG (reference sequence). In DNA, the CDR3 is TGTGCCTGGAGAACTCCTAATTCACCCCTCCACTTT. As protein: CAWRTPNSPLHF.

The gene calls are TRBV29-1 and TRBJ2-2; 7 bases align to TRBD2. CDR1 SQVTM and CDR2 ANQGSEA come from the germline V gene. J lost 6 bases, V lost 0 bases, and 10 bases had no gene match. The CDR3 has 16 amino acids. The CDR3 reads CSVEDGAKGGSGELFF. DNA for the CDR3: TGCAGCGTTGAAGATGGGGCAAAGGGAGGGTCCGGGGAGCTGTTTTTT.

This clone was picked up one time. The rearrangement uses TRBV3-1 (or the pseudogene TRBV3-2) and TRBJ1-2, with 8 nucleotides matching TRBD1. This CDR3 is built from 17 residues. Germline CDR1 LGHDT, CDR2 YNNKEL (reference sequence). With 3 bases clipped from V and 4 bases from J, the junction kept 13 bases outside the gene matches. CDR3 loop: CASSQGGQGIGGYGYTF. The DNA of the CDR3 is TGTGCCAGCAGCCAGGGAGGACAGGGTATAGGGGGCTATGGCTACACCTTC.

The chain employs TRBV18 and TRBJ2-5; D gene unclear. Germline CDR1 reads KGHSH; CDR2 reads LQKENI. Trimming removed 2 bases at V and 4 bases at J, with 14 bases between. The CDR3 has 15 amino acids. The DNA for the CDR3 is TGTGCCAGCTCACCAACGGTTATCACTCTAGAGACCCAGTACTTC. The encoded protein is CASSPTVITLETQYF.

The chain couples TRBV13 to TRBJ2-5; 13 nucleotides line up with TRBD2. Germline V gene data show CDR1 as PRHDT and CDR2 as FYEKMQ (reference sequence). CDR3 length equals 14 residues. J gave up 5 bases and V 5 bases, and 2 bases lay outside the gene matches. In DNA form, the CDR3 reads TGTGCCAGCAGCCAGACTAGCGGGGGGGAGACCCAGTACTTC. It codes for CASSQTSGGETQYF.

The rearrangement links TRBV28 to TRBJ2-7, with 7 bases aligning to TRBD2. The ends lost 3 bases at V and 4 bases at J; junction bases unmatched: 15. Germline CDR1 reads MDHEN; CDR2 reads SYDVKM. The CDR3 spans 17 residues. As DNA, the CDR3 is TGTGCCAGCAGTTTTAGGAGCGGGGCGATTCAGATATACGAGCAGTACTTC. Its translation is CASSFRSGAIQIYEQYF.

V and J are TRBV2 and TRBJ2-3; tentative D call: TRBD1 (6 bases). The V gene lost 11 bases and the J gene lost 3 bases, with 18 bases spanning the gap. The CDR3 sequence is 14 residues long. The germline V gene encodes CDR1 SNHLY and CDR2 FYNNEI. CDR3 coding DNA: TGTGCCTCAACCGCCAGGGGCTGGACAGATACGCAGTATTTT. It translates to CASTARGWTDTQYF.

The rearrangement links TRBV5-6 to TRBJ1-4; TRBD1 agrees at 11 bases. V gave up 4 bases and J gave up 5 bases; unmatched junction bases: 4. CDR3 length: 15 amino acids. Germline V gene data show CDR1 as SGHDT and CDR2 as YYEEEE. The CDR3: CASSGGTGGNEKLFF. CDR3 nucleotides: TGTGCCAGCAGCGGAGGGACAGGGGGAAATGAAAAACTGTTTTTT.

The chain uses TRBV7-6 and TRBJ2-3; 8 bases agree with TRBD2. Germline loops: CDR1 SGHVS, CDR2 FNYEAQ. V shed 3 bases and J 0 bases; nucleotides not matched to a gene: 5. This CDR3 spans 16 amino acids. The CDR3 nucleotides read TGTGCCAGCAGCTTGGGTGGGACTAGGAGCACAGATACGCAGTATTTT. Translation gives CASSLGGTRSTDTQYF.

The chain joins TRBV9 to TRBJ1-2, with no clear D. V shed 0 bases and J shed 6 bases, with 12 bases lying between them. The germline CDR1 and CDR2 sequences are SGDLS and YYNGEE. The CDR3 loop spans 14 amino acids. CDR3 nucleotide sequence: TGTGCCAGCAGCGTAGCAGGAAGTTCGAATGGCTACACCTTC. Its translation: CASSVAGSSNGYTF.

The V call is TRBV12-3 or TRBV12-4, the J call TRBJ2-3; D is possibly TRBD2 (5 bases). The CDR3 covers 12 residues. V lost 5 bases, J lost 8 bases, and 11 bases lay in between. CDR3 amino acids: CASSPGVSTQYF. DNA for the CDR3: TGTGCCAGCAGTCCCGGGGTGAGTACGCAGTATTTT.